There are a few counts of the clone carrying this T cell receptor (beta chain). The source of the sample is a study of T cells in Graves' hyperthyroidism and ophthalmopathy. Amplification of TCR beta CDR3 regions was performed using RNA transcripts as template. The HTBI primer set served for first-round RT-PCR of the TCR CDR3. Using its own MiXCR run on the multiplex PCR reads, TCRdb lists one record per CDR3 protein. The sample yields about 320,000 distinct CDR3 sequences, approximately 15% seen once. The material sequenced was blood. This TCR derives from a man aged 25-45 years with Graves' hyperthyroidism.

CDR3 in amino acids: CASSSFGGGGLNSPLHF. DNA for the CDR3: TGTGCCAGCAGTTCCTTCGGGGGGGGGGGGTTAAATTCACCCCTCCACTTT. The chain recombines TRBV28 with TRBJ1-6, with D perhaps matching TRBD1 (5 bases). Looked up from germline, CDR1 is MDHEN and CDR2 is SYDVKM. V lost 4 bases and J 7 bases, leaving 20 bases between the germline ends. The CDR3 has 17 amino acids.